The 28 T cell receptor beta chains below all came from one sample that was sequenced in a study of blood T cell repertoires in COVID-19. TCRdb's table, derived via immunoSEQ multiplex PCR, lists solely in-frame clones and lacks some. The data show approximately 260,000 clones, about 90% seen once. Sequencing was done on a sample of PBMCs or T cells enriched from blood (not recorded which). The origin of the receptors is a woman aged 40 to 55 with acute COVID-19.

The CDR3 reads CASSQGGLAGGEQYF. As DNA, the CDR3 is TGTGCCAGCAGCCAAGGTGGACTAGCGGGCGGGGAGCAGTACTTC. This chain connects TRBV3-1 (or the pseudogene TRBV3-2) to TRBJ2-7; 11 nucleotides agree with TRBD2. The J segment lost 7 bases and the V segment lost 1 base, leaving 6 bases of the junction unmatched. The CDR3 is 15 amino acids. Germline V lookup: CDR1 LGHDT, CDR2 YNNKEL (reference sequence).

Only one count was recorded for this clone. The chain joins TRBV14 to TRBJ2-5; maybe TRBD1 (5 bases). Trimming left V 3 bases short and J 11 bases short, with 10 bases between. Germline lookup yields CDR1 SGHDN and CDR2 FVKESK. This CDR3 is 11 amino acids long. CDR3 bases: TGTGCCAGCAGCCACGGACACGTGCAGTACTTC. Protein sequence: CASSHGHVQYF.

The chain uses TRBV2 and TRBJ2-7; 9 bases match TRBD1. Looked up from germline, CDR1 is SNHLY and CDR2 is FYNNEI. With V trimmed by 3 bases and J by 2 bases, 2 bases remained unmatched. CDR3 length equals 14 residues. CDR3 in amino acids: CASSETGGPYEQYF. In DNA, the CDR3 is TGTGCCAGCAGTGAGACAGGGGGACCCTACGAGCAGTACTTC.

The chain carries TRBV3-1 (or the pseudogene TRBV3-2) and TRBJ2-5; no reliable D call. The CDR3 spans 14 residues. CDR1 is LGHDT, CDR2 YNNKEL, per germline (reference sequence). V lost 0 bases to trimming and J lost 3 bases, with 8 bases between them. CDR3 region: CASSQDMAEETQYF. CDR3 sequence (DNA): TGTGCCAGCAGCCAAGACATGGCGGAAGAGACCCAGTACTTC.

The chain carries TRBV25-1 and TRBJ1-4, with D tentatively TRBD1 (6 bases). Per germline, CDR1 MGHDK and CDR2 SYGVNS. V was shortened by 6 bases and J by 7 bases, with 15 bases between the two germline ends. The CDR3 contains 14 residues. The CDR3 loop reads CASRRGEGVEKLFF. For the CDR3, the DNA is TGTGCCAGCAGAAGGGGGGAGGGCGTTGAAAAACTGTTTTTT.

The chain is built from TRBV4-1 and TRBJ2-7, with D possibly matching TRBD2 (5 bases). CDR1 is MGHRA, CDR2 YSYEKL, per germline. The V end was cut by 2 bases, the J end by 1 base, with 21 bases between. The CDR3 runs to 18 residues. Here the CDR3 DNA reads TGCGCCAGCAGCCAACCCCGCGAGGGCCTTTTAGGGTCCTACGAGCAGTACTTC. This encodes CASSQPREGLLGSYEQYF.

This chain joins TRBV24-1 and TRBJ2-1; 12 nucleotides align to TRBD2. The CDR3 loop spans 16 amino acids. In germline, CDR1 is KGHDR, CDR2 SFDVKD. The J segment lost 1 base and the V segment lost 4 bases, leaving 1 base of the junction unmatched. CDR3 sequence reads: CATSELAGGSYNEQFF. DNA of the CDR3: TGTGCCACCAGTGAGCTAGCGGGAGGGTCCTACAATGAGCAGTTCTTC.

This sequence joins TRBV2 and TRBJ2-1; TRBD2 matches 8 bases. Trimming at V came to 6 bases and at J to 6 bases, leaving 10 bases not matched to a gene. Per the germline V gene, CDR1 is SNHLY and CDR2 is FYNNEI. The CDR3 totals 15 residues. CDR3 loop: CASRRAAGASNEQFF. The CDR3 DNA is TGTGCCAGCAGGAGGGCAGCGGGAGCCTCCAATGAGCAGTTCTTC.

This chain joins TRBV19 and TRBJ2-1; D is perhaps TRBD2 (6 bases). CDR1 and CDR2 from the germline V gene are LNHDA and SQIVND (reference sequence). The V end lost 5 bases, the J end lost 4 bases, and 15 bases lay between the germline ends. CDR3 length: 15 residues. The CDR3 bases are TGTGCCAGTAGTGGTTCCGCGGGAAATTACAATGAGCAGTTCTTC. Its protein is CASSGSAGNYNEQFF.

The chain recombines TRBV13 with TRBJ2-1; maybe TRBD2 (5 bases). The CDR3 runs 13 residues. V lost 1 base and J 10 bases, leaving 11 bases between the germline ends. The germline V gene has CDR1 PRHDT and CDR2 FYEKMQ (reference sequence). CDR3: CASSLVGALEQFF. CDR3 nucleotides: TGTGCCAGCAGCTTAGTGGGAGCTCTAGAGCAGTTCTTC.

The chain uses TRBV27 and TRBJ2-3; 7 bases fit TRBD2. The CDR3 covers 17 residues. J gave up 6 bases and V 2 bases, and 14 bases lay outside the gene matches. Per germline, CDR1 MNHEY and CDR2 SMNVEV (reference sequence). CDR3 coding DNA: TGTGCCAGCAGTTTAGACACGGCGGGAGTTGGTTCGGATACGCAGTATTTT. This translates into CASSLDTAGVGSDTQYF.

V usage is TRBV29-1 and J usage is TRBJ2-1; TRBD1 matches at 7 bases. The CDR3 totals 12 residues. J gave up 3 bases and V 5 bases, and 1 base lay outside the gene matches. Looked up from germline, CDR1 is SQVTM and CDR2 is ANQGSEA. Written as DNA, the CDR3 is TGCAGCGTTAACAGGGGCTACAATGAGCAGTTCTTC. This codes for CSVNRGYNEQFF.

J is TRBJ1-1 and V is TRBV6-5; no firm D call. The CDR3 has 13 residues. V dropped 7 bases and J dropped 1 base, with 10 bases sitting between them. Germline CDR1 is MNHEY and CDR2 is SVGAGI. DNA for the CDR3: TGTGCCAGCAATCTACAGTGGAACACTGAAGCTTTCTTT. As protein: CASNLQWNTEAFF.

This rearrangement joins TRBV9 to TRBJ2-2; 8 positions match TRBD2. Germline assignment: CDR1 SGDLS and CDR2 YYNGEE. Germline trimming cut 0 bases from V and 2 bases from J; bases unmatched to any gene: 3. The length of the CDR3 is 16 residues. The CDR3 coding sequence is TGTGCCAGCAGCGTAGGAAGCGGGAGCAACACCGGGGAGCTGTTTTTT. Protein: CASSVGSGSNTGELFF.

The chain joins TRBV5-5 to TRBJ2-7; 9 bases line up with TRBD2. The junction had 6 bases not matched to a gene; V was cut back by 3 bases and J by 2 bases. Germline CDR1 SGHKS, CDR2 YYEKEE (reference sequence). There are 15 residues in the CDR3. The CDR3 spells CASSSSGRTTYEQYF. CDR3 nucleotides: TGTGCCAGCAGCTCCAGCGGGAGGACGACCTACGAGCAGTACTTC.

With regard to this clone: At one boundary the junction diverges from the germline segment, which might be a read error. The V gene is TRBV27, the J gene TRBJ2-6; perhaps TRBD1 as D (5 bases). This CDR3 comprises 14 residues. The germline V gene has CDR1 MNHEY and CDR2 SMNVEV (reference sequence). As DNA, the CDR3 is TGTGCCAGCAGTTTGGGGTCTGGGGCCAACGTCCCGACTTTC. Residues: CASSLGSGANVPTF.

The chain is built from TRBV30 and TRBJ2-3; unclear D gene. The CDR3 has 12 amino acids. CDR1 and CDR2 from the germline V gene are GTSNPN and SVGIG (reference sequence). The ends were cut back, 5 bases at V and 1 base at J, with 7 bases in the middle. CDR3 nucleotide sequence: TGTGCCTGGGTAGAAGGCACAGATACGCAGTATTTT. Translated, it gives CAWVEGTDTQYF.

The chain combines TRBV29-1 with TRBJ2-7, with TRBD2 identical over 7 bases. Trimming removed 5 bases from V and 4 bases from J; junction bases left unmatched: 8. The CDR3 extends over 13 amino acids. Per germline, CDR1 SQVTM and CDR2 ANQGSEA. CDR3: CSVQGGGSYEQYF. The CDR3 region has the DNA TGCAGCGTTCAAGGTGGCGGGAGTTACGAGCAGTACTTC.

J is TRBJ2-2 and V is TRBV5-4, with D perhaps TRBD1 (5 bases). The CDR3 is 17 residues long. Between the trimmed V and J ends, which lost 1 base and 6 bases, there was a span of 19 bases. The germline V gene has CDR1 SGHNT and CDR2 YYREEE (reference sequence). The chain's CDR3 is CASSLFSTGVNPGELFF. The CDR3 nucleotides are TGTGCCAGCAGCTTGTTCTCTACAGGCGTAAACCCCGGGGAGCTGTTTTTT.

The rearrangement links TRBV3-1 (or the pseudogene TRBV3-2) to TRBJ2-7; D gene unclear. Germline lookup yields CDR1 LGHDT and CDR2 YNNKEL (reference sequence). Trimming left V 4 bases short and J 3 bases short, with 13 bases between. The CDR3 runs to 14 residues. For the CDR3, the DNA is TGTGCCAGCAGCCCCGTGACTCGTTTCTACGAGCAGTACTTC. This translates into CASSPVTRFYEQYF.

The V gene is TRBV9, the J gene TRBJ2-1, with 11 nucleotides matching TRBD2. The trim removed 4 bases at V and 8 bases at J, leaving 8 bases unmatched. The CDR3 runs to 15 residues. Germline CDR1 and CDR2: SGDLS and YYNGEE. Here the CDR3 reads CASSTTSGSLDEQFF. CDR3 nucleotides: TGTGCCAGCAGCACCACTAGCGGGAGTCTCGATGAGCAGTTCTTC.

The V gene is TRBV28, the J gene TRBJ2-2, with a weak D call TRBD2 (6 bases). Trimming cost V 0 bases and J 7 bases, with 15 bases left between them. This CDR3 has 16 residues. CDR1 MDHEN and CDR2 SYDVKM come from the germline V gene. The DNA of the CDR3 is TGTGCCAGCAGTTTATGGTCAGGGCCGGAGGGCGGGGAGCTGTTTTTT. Translating it yields CASSLWSGPEGGELFF. Supplemented by reference TRBV28 and TRBJ2-2, the full variable domain reads DVKVTQSSRYLVKRTGEKVFLECVQDMDHENMFWYRQDPGLGLRLIYFSYDVKMKEKGDIPEGYSVSREKKERFSLILESASTNQTSMYLCASSLWSGPEGGELFFGEGSRLTVL.

V is TRBV4-1 and J is TRBJ2-7, with TRBD2 matching over 9 bases. After removal of 0 bases from V and 2 bases from J, the junction contained 2 bases not matched to a gene. Germline V gives CDR1 MGHRA, CDR2 YSYEKL. The CDR3 sequence is 15 residues long. CDR3 amino acids: CASSQDLAGTYEQYF. CDR3 sequence (DNA): TGCGCCAGCAGCCAAGACCTAGCGGGAACCTACGAGCAGTACTTC.

The V and J genes are TRBV27 and TRBJ1-1; D not certain. V lost 6 bases, J lost 1 base, and 3 bases lay in between. Looked up from germline, CDR1 is MNHEY and CDR2 is SMNVEV (reference sequence). This CDR3 region has 11 residues. This CDR3 reads CASRRNTEAFF. As DNA, the CDR3 is TGTGCCAGCAGGAGGAACACTGAAGCTTTCTTT.

V is TRBV12-5 and J is TRBJ2-1, with 7 bases that match TRBD2. The germline CDR1 and CDR2 sequences are LGHNT and FRNRAP. Trimming removed 4 bases from V and 5 bases from J; junction bases left unmatched: 26. The CDR3 is 21 amino acids. CDR3 in amino acids: CASGSEYKNTRTSNPNNEQFF. The CDR3 DNA reads as TGTGCTAGTGGTTCGGAATACAAAAATACCAGGACTAGTAACCCCAACAATGAGCAGTTCTTC.

V gene TRBV18 combines with J gene TRBJ2-5; 11 positions agree with TRBD2. The CDR3 runs to 15 residues. J was trimmed by 3 bases and V by 3 bases; bases with no gene match: 3. Germline V CDR1 and CDR2: KGHSH, LQKENI. The CDR3 DNA is TGTGCCAGCTCACCTCTAGCGGGAGGAAAAGAGACCCAGTACTTC. Translation: CASSPLAGGKETQYF.

V usage is TRBV6-5 and J usage is TRBJ1-2; D is possibly TRBD1 (6 bases). V lost 6 bases and J 5 bases, leaving 16 bases between the germline ends. This CDR3 contains 14 residues. Germline CDR1 MNHEY, CDR2 SVGAGI. CDR3 sequence: CASSPNVRGYGYTF. The CDR3 DNA is TGTGCCAGCAGCCCGAACGTGAGGGGGTATGGCTACACCTTC.

The V call is TRBV14, the J call TRBJ2-5; D is unclear. The V gene lost 1 base and the J gene lost 5 bases, with 8 bases spanning the gap. Germline loops: CDR1 SGHDN, CDR2 FVKESK. CDR3 size: 13 residues. The CDR3 loop is CASSQGAWETQYF. CDR3 in DNA: TGTGCCAGCAGCCAAGGAGCGTGGGAGACCCAGTACTTC. The full variable domain, completed using reference TRBV14 and TRBJ2-5, is EAGVTQFPSHSVIEKGQTVTLRCDPISGHDNLYWYRRVMGKEIKFLLHFVKESKQDESGMPNNRFLAERTGGTYSTLKVQPAELEDSGVYFCASSQGAWETQYFGPGTRLLVL.